The present T cell receptor beta chain was sequenced within a study of cytomegalovirus exposure and HLA in healthy donors. Trimming took off 3 bases at V and 0 bases at J, with 13 bases between the two ends. This CDR3 comprises 16 residues. The germline gives CDR1 MGHRA, CDR2 YSYEKL. The PCR made use of 60 Vbeta and 13 Jbeta primers. TCRdb's table, derived via immunoSEQ multiplex PCR, lists solely in-frame clones and lacks some. In the table there are 75,000 to 90,000 clones, roughly 80% of which are singletons. The TCR was taken from a woman aged 40-49 years in good health and CMV-seropositive. The chain has TRBV4-1 and TRBJ2-3, with no clear D. Sequenced: PBMCs. CDR3 sequence reads: CASSQGPLSSTDTQYF. In DNA form, the CDR3 reads TGCGCCAGCAGCCAGGGCCCTTTATCTAGCACAGATACGCAGTATTTT.